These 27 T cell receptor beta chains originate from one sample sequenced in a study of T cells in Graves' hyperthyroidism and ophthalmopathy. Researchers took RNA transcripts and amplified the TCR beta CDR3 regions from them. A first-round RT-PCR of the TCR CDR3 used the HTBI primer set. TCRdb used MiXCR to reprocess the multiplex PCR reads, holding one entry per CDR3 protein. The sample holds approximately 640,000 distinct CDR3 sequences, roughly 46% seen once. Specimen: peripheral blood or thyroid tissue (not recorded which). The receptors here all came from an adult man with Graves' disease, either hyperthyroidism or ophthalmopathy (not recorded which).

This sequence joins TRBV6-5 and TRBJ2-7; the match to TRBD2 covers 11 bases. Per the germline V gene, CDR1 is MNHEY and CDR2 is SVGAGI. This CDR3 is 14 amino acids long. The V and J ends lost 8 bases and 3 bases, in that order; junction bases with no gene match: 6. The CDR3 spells CASQPSGRRYEQYF. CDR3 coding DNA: TGTGCCAGCCAACCTAGCGGGAGGCGCTACGAGCAGTACTTC.

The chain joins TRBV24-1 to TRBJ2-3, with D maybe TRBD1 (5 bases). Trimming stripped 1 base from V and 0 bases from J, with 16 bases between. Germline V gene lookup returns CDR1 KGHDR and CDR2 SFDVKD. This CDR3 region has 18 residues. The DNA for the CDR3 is TGTGCCACCAGTGATTTACCTCCCTCAGGGTCCAGCACAGATACGCAGTATTTT. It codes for CATSDLPPSGSSTDTQYF.

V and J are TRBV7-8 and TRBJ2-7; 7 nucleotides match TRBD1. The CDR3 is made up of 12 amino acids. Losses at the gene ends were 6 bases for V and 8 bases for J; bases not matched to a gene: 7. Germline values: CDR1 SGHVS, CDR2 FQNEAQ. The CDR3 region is CASSFQTGKQYF. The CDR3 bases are TGTGCCAGCAGTTTCCAGACAGGGAAGCAGTACTTC.

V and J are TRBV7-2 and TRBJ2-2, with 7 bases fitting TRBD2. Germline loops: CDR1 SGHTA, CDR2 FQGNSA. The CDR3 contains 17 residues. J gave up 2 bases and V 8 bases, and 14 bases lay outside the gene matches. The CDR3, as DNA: TGTGCCAGCGAAAGCTGGGGGGAGCGGGGTAACACCGGGGAGCTGTTTTTT. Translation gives CASESWGERGNTGELFF. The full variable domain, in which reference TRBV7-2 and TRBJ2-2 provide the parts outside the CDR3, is GAGVSQSPSNKVTEKGKDVELRCDPISGHTALYWYRQSLGQGLEFLIYFQGNSAPDKSGLPSDRFSAERTGGSVSTLTIQRTQQEDSAVYLCASESWGERGNTGELFFGEGSRLTVL.

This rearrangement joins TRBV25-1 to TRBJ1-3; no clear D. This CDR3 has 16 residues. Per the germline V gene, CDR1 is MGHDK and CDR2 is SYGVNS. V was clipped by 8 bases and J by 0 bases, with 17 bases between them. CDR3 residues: CASSPLRTDSGNTIYF. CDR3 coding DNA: TGTGCCAGCTCACCCCTCCGAACCGACTCTGGAAACACCATATATTTT.

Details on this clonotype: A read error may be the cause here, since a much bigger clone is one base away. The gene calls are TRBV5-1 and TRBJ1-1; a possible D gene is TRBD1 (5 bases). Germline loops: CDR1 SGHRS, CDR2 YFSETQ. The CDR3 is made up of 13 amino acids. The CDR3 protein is CASSLGSQGRASF. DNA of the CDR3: TGCGCCAGCAGCTTGGGGTCCCAGGGACGGGCTTCCTTT.

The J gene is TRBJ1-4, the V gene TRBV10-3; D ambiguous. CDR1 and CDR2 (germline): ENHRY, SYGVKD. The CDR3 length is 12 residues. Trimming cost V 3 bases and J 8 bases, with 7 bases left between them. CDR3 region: CAISDEAEKLFF. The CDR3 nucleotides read TGTGCCATCAGTGACGAGGCAGAAAAACTGTTTTTT.

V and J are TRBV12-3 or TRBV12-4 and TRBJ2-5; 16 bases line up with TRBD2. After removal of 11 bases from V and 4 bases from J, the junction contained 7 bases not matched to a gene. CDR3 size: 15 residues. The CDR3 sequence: CAGSGTSGRAETQYF. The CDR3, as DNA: TGTGCCGGATCAGGGACTAGCGGGAGGGCAGAGACCCAGTACTTC.

This CDR3 is CASSQVVRPSTYGYTF. As DNA, the CDR3 is TGTGCCAGCAGCCAAGTGGTACGACCCTCCACCTATGGCTACACCTTC. The genes are TRBV12-3 or TRBV12-4 and TRBJ1-2; no firm D call. The CDR3 is made up of 16 amino acids. Trimming removed 6 bases at V and 4 bases at J, with 21 bases between.

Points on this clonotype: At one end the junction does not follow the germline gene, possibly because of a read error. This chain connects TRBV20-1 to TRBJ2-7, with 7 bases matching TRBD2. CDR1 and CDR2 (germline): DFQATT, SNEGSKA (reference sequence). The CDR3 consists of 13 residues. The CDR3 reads CSAAGTKTYEQHF. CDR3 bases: TGCAGTGCTGCCGGGACTAAGACCTACGAGCAGCACTTC.

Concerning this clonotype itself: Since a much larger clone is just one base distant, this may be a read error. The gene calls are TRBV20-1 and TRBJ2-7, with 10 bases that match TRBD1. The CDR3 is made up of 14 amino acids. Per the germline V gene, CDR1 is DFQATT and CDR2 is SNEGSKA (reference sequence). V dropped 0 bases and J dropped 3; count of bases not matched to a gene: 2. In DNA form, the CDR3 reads TGCAGTGCTAGAGAAGGACAGGGGGACTACGAGCAGTACTTC. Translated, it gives CSAREGQGDYEQYF.

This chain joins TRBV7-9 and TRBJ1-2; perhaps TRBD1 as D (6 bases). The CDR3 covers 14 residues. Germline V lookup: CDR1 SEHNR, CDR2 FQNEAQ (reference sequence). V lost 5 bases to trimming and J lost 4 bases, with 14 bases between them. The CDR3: CASSPSGQIYGYTF. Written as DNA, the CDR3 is TGTGCCAGCAGCCCCTCAGGACAGATCTATGGCTACACCTTC.

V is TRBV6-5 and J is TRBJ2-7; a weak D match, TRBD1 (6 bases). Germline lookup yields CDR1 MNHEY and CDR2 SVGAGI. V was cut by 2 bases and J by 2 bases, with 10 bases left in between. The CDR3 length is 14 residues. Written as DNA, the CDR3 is TGTGCCAGCAGTTACCGGGACATGGCCTACGAGCAGTACTTC. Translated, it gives CASSYRDMAYEQYF.

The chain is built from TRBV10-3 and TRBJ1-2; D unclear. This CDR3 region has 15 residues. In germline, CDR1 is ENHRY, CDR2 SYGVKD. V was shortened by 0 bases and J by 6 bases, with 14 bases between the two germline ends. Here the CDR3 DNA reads TGTGCCATCAGTGAGTCCAAGGGCAGCAACCATGGCTACACCTTC. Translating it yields CAISESKGSNHGYTF.

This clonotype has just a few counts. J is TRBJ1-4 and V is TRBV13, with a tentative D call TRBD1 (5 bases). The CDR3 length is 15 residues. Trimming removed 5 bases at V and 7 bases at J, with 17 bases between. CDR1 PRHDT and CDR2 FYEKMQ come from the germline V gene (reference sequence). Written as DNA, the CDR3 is TGTGCCAGCAGCCCCCGGGGCAGCGGAAGTGAAAAACTGTTTTTT. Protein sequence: CASSPRGSGSEKLFF.

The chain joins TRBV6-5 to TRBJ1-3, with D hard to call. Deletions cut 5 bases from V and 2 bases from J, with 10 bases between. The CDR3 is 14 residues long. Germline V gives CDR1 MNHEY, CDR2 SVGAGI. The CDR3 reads CASSEEVAGNTIYF. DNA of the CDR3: TGTGCCAGCAGTGAAGAGGTGGCTGGAAACACCATATATTTT.

The CDR3 coding sequence is TGCGCCAGCAGCGGGAAGGGGGCGGCCTACGAGCAGTACTTC. It is translated as CASSGKGAAYEQYF. The rearrangement links TRBV5-1 to TRBJ2-7; 7 nucleotides line up with TRBD1. Trimming removed 4 bases from V and 2 bases from J; junction bases left unmatched: 6. The CDR3 is 14 amino acids. The germline CDR1 and CDR2 sequences are SGHRS and YFSETQ.

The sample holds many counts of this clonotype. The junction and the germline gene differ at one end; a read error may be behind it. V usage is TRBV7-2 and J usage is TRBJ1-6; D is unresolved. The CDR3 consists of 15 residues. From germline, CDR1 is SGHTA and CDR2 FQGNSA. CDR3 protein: CASSQDGRNNSPLHF. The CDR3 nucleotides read TGCGCCAGCAGCCAAGATGGCAGAAATAATTCACCCCTCCACTTT. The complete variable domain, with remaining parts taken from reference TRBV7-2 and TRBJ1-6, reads GAGVSQSPSNKVTEKGKDVELRCDPISGHTALYWYRQSLGQGLEFLIYFQGNSAPDKSGLPSDRFSAERTGGSVSTLTIQRTQQEDSAVYLCASSQDGRNNSPLHFGNGTRLTVT.

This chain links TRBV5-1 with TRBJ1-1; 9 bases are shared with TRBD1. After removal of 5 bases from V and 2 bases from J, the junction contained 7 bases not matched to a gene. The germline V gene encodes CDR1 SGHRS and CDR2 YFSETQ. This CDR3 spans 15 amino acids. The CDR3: CASRGQGWGNTEAFF. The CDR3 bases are TGCGCCAGCAGGGGACAGGGATGGGGAAACACTGAAGCTTTCTTT.

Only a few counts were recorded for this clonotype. CDR3 bases: TGTGCCAGCAGTTTACGGCAGGAGGGCTCACCCCTCCACTTT. Its protein is CASSLRQEGSPLHF. The V call is TRBV2, the J call TRBJ1-6; D unclear. V shed 5 bases and J shed 10 bases, with 15 bases lying between them. Looked up from germline, CDR1 is SNHLY and CDR2 is FYNNEI. The CDR3 covers 14 residues.

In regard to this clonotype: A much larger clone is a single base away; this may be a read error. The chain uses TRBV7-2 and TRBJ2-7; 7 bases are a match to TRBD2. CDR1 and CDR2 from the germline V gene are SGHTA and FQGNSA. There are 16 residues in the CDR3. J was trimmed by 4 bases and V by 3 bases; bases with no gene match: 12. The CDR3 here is CASSLGLTGGRYEQYF. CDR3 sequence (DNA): TGTGCCAGCAGCTTGGGACTAACGGGGGGACGATACGAGCAGTACTTC.

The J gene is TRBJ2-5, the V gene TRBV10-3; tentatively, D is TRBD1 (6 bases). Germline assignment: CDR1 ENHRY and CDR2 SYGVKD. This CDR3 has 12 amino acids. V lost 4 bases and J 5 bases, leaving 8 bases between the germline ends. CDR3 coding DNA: TGTGCCATCAGTGGCACAGGGGAGACCCAGTACTTC. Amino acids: CAISGTGETQYF.

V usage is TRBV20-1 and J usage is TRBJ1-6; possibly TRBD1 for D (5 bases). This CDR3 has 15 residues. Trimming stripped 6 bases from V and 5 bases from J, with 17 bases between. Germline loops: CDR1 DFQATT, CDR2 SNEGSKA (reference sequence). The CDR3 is CSAKPRDPHNSPLHF. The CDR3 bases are TGCAGTGCCAAACCCAGGGATCCCCATAATTCACCCCTCCACTTT.

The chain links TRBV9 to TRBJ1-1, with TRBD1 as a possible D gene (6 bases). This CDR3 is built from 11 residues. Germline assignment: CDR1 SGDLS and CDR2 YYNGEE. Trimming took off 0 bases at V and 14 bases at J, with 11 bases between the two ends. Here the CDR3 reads CASSVGGGLFF. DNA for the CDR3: TGTGCCAGCAGCGTAGGGGGGGGGCTCTTCTTT.

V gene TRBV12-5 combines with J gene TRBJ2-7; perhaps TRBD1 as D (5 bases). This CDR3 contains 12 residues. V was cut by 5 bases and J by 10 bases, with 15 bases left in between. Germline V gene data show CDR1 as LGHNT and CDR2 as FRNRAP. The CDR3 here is CASGPSDTRQYF. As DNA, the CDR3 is TGTGCTAGTGGTCCCTCGGACACACGTCAGTACTTC.

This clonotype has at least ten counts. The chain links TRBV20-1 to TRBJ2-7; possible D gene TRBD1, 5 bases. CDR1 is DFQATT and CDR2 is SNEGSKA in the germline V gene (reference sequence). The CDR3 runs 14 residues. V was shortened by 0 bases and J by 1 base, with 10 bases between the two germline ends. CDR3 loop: CSAREAGSSYEQYF. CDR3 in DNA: TGCAGTGCTAGAGAGGCAGGGTCGTCCTACGAGCAGTACTTC.

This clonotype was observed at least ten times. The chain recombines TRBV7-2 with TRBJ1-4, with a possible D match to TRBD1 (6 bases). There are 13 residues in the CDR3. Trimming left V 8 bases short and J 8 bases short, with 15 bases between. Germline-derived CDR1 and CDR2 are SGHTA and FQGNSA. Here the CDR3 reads CASRSDRREKLFF. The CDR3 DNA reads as TGTGCCAGCCGCTCAGACAGGAGGGAAAAACTGTTTTTT.